A selection of T cell receptor beta chains follows, all from one sample in a study of blood T cell repertoires in COVID-19. The table came from immunoSEQ multiplex PCR; TCRdb's copy has only in-frame clones and leaves some out. This sample has around 300,000 clones; roughly 89% occur once, and the top ten carry about 1.7%. Sequencing was performed on PBMCs or T cells enriched from blood (not recorded which). These TCRs come from a woman aged 18 to 35 with acute COVID-19. Each CDR3 is given with its conserved first and last residue. A D gene is named only where the DNA matches it firmly. Size tells how often a clone was seen (once, few, many) or the class of an expanded clone, and some rows leave it out.

d_call: TRBD1; j_call: TRBJ2-3; clone_size: NA; v_call: TRBV30; cdr3_aa: CAWRRQGAADTQYF; cdr3_nt: TGTGCCTGGAGGCGTCAGGGGGCTGCAGATACGCAGTATTTT
d_call: NA; j_call: TRBJ2-3; clone_size: NA; v_call: TRBV27; cdr3_aa: CASSLVGGGGDTQYF; cdr3_nt: TGTGCCAGCAGTTTAGTGGGGGGTGGCGGAGATACGCAGTATTTT
d_call: NA; j_call: TRBJ2-7; clone_size: NA; v_call: TRBV9; cdr3_aa: CASSVELGGSYEQYF; cdr3_nt: TGTGCCAGCAGCGTAGAACTCGGGGGATCCTACGAGCAGTACTTC
d_call: NA; j_call: TRBJ1-4; clone_size: NA; v_call: TRBV30; cdr3_aa: CAWSVPSGLEEKLFF; cdr3_nt: TGTGCCTGGAGTGTACCGTCCGGGTTGGAGGAAAAACTGTTTTTT
d_call: TRBD1; j_call: TRBJ1-5; clone_size: NA; v_call: TRBV30; cdr3_aa: CAWSLGWTGVGQPQHF; cdr3_nt: TGTGCCTGGAGCTTAGGCTGGACAGGGGTAGGGCAGCCCCAGCATTTT
d_call: TRBD2; j_call: TRBJ2-5; clone_size: NA; v_call: TRBV30; cdr3_aa: CAWSVGLAALDSVQETQYF; cdr3_nt: TGTGCCTGGAGTGTAGGGCTAGCGGCTCTAGATTCGGTTCAAGAGACCCAGTACTTC
d_call: NA; j_call: TRBJ1-6; clone_size: NA; v_call: TRBV7-2; cdr3_aa: CASSLGGGKPPLHF; cdr3_nt: TGTGCCAGCAGCTTAGGGGGGGGGAAACCACCCCTCCACTTT
d_call: TRBD2; j_call: TRBJ2-2; clone_size: NA; v_call: TRBV5-1; cdr3_aa: CATSRSSGTGELFF; cdr3_nt: TGCGCCACCTCCAGATCTAGCGGGACCGGGGAGCTGTTTTTT
d_call: TRBD2; j_call: TRBJ2-5; clone_size: NA; v_call: TRBV10-2; cdr3_aa: CASSEGTSGVVRETQYF; cdr3_nt: TGCGCCAGCAGTGAAGGGACTAGCGGGGTTGTGCGAGAGACCCAGTACTTC
d_call: TRBD1; j_call: TRBJ1-5; clone_size: NA; v_call: TRBV10-2; cdr3_aa: CASSESPDRVNQPQHF; cdr3_nt: TGCGCCAGCAGTGAGTCCCCCGACAGGGTCAATCAGCCCCAGCATTTT
d_call: TRBD2; j_call: TRBJ2-5; clone_size: few; v_call: TRBV7-2; cdr3_aa: CASSRLAGVETQYF; cdr3_nt: TGTGCCAGCAGTCGACTAGCGGGAGTGGAGACCCAGTACTTC
d_call: NA; j_call: TRBJ2-7; clone_size: once; v_call: TRBV27; cdr3_aa: CASSSDRLSYEQYF; cdr3_nt: TGTGCCAGCAGCTCGGACAGACTCTCCTACGAGCAGTACTTC
d_call: NA; j_call: TRBJ2-1; clone_size: NA; v_call: TRBV9; cdr3_aa: CASSVADQGPYNEQFF; cdr3_nt: TGTGCCAGCAGCGTAGCGGACCAGGGGCCCTACAATGAGCAGTTCTTC
d_call: NA; j_call: TRBJ2-7; clone_size: few; v_call: TRBV7-2; cdr3_aa: CASSFRDSSYEQYF; cdr3_nt: TGTGCCAGCAGCTTCCGGGACTCCTCCTACGAGCAGTACTTC
d_call: TRBD1; j_call: TRBJ1-5; clone_size: NA; v_call: TRBV29-1; cdr3_aa: CSVTNRGYSNQPQHF; cdr3_nt: TGCAGCGTTACCAACAGGGGTTATAGCAATCAGCCCCAGCATTTT
d_call: TRBD1; j_call: TRBJ2-7; clone_size: NA; v_call: TRBV5-4; cdr3_aa: CASSLARDRDYEQYF; cdr3_nt: TGTGCCAGCAGCTTGGCAAGGGACAGGGACTACGAGCAGTACTTC
d_call: NA; j_call: TRBJ2-6; clone_size: NA; v_call: TRBV2; cdr3_aa: CASSDAGSGANVLTF; cdr3_nt: TGTGCCAGCAGTGACGCAGGGTCCGGGGCCAACGTCCTGACTTTC
d_call: NA; j_call: TRBJ2-1; clone_size: few; v_call: TRBV28; cdr3_aa: CASSYPLTGTLGDEQFF; cdr3_nt: TGTGCCAGCAGTTATCCCCTTACAGGGACCCTAGGCGATGAGCAGTTCTTC
d_call: TRBD1; j_call: TRBJ1-1; clone_size: once; v_call: TRBV2; cdr3_aa: CASSGDSRTEAFF; cdr3_nt: TGTGCCAGCAGTGGGGACAGTCGGACTGAAGCTTTCTTT
d_call: TRBD2; j_call: TRBJ2-1; clone_size: NA; v_call: TRBV5-1; cdr3_aa: CASRLTSGSVYDEQFF; cdr3_nt: TGCGCCAGCAGGCTGACTAGCGGGAGTGTTTATGATGAGCAGTTCTTC
d_call: TRBD1; j_call: TRBJ1-2; clone_size: NA; v_call: TRBV10-3; cdr3_aa: CAISDPRQGDGYTF; cdr3_nt: TGTGCCATCAGTGATCCCCGTCAGGGGGACGGCTACACCTTC
d_call: TRBD1; j_call: TRBJ1-4; clone_size: NA; v_call: TRBV19; cdr3_aa: CASVNRGRDEKLFF; cdr3_nt: TGTGCCAGCGTAAACAGGGGAAGGGATGAAAAACTGTTTTTT